Here is one T cell receptor beta chain with its context. The data were obtained in a study of cytomegalovirus exposure and HLA in healthy donors. It was with 60 Vbeta and 13 Jbeta primers that the PCR ran. Using immunoSEQ multiplex PCR, the repertoire was profiled, and TCRdb retains in-frame clones only, with some absent. Counted here are about 240,000 clones, over 70% occurring once; the ten biggest clones make up around 8.6%. The CDR3 is 14 residues long. V was trimmed by 0 bases and J by 7 bases, leaving 12 bases between them. Germline V gene data show CDR1 as SGHTA and CDR2 as FQGTGA. The sequenced material came from PBMCs. This rearrangement joins TRBV7-3 to TRBJ1-1; a possible D gene is TRBD1 (6 bases). The TCR was taken from a woman in her sixties in good health and CMV-seropositive. The CDR3 reads CASSLTGGANEAFF. CDR3 nucleotides: TGTGCCAGCAGCTTAACCGGGGGGGCCAATGAAGCTTTCTTT.